This T cell receptor (beta chain) was sequenced for a study of cytomegalovirus exposure and HLA in healthy donors. Looking at the study overall: Tens of millions of unique TCRs from HLA-typed donors made up an early data release. General study results and limits: The study put 150 to 200 TCR beta chains on its list as cytomegalovirus-associated. Confirmation was obtained in vitro that a few CMV-associated chains are specific for CMV antigens.

After removal of 4 bases from V and 2 bases from J, the junction contained 3 bases not matched to a gene. The CDR3 sequence is 15 residues long. In germline, CDR1 is SGHTA, CDR2 FQGTGA. Note on this clone: Its antigen is currently unknown.

The PCR was carried out with 60 Vbeta primers and 13 Jbeta primers. The data were produced by immunoSEQ multiplex PCR, yet TCRdb's version contains in-frame clones alone and is incomplete. The sample carries about 150,000 clones, around four fifths recorded once. The sequenced material came from PBMCs. The receptor was isolated from a young man in good health. This chain joins TRBV7-3 and TRBJ2-4, with 9 bases that match TRBD1. CDR3 amino acids: CASSSTGGPKNIQYF. The DNA of the CDR3 is TGTGCCAGCAGCTCTACAGGGGGCCCCAAAAACATTCAGTACTTC.